This T cell receptor beta chain was documented in a study of lymphopenia after photon versus proton radiotherapy. Notes on the study in general: Larger post-nadir TCR diversity loss correlated inversely with survival in deceased patients. Relative stability marked proton patients; photon patients lost diversity and naive cells. Post-nadir diversity loss with photons came from oligoclonal expansion, particularly CD8+ Temra cells. Better survival with proton therapy was suggested as possible, not demonstrated.

This CDR3 is 13 amino acids long. Trimming stripped 4 bases from V and 4 bases from J, with 10 bases between. The germline CDR1 and CDR2 sequences are LGHNA and YSLEER. This clone was seen a handful of times. Its antigen is unknown. Profiled with immunoSEQ multiplex PCR; TCRdb holds only in-frame clones, not every one. The data contain approximately 50,000 clones, about 86% of them singletons. The sequence was obtained from a man aged 50 to 60 with gastric cancer. This chain uses TRBV4-3 with TRBJ2-5, with D perhaps TRBD2 (6 bases). The material was peripheral blood, obtained from a patient treated with photon-based radiotherapy. The CDR3 DNA sequence: TGCGCCAGCAGCCCAGAAGCGGGAGAGACCCAGTACTTC. Protein: CASSPEAGETQYF.